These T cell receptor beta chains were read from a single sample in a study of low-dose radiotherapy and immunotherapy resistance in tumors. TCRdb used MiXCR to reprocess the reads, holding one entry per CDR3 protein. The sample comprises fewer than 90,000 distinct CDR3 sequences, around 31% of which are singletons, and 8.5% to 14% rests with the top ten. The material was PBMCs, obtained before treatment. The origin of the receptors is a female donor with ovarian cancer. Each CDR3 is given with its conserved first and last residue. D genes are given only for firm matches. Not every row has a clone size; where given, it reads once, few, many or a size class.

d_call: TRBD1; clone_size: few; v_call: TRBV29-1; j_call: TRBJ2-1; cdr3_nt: TGCAGCGCCTCAACAGGGGGCAGTCATAATGAGCAGTTCTTC; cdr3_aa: CSASTGGSHNEQFF
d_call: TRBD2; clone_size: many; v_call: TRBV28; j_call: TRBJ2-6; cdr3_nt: TGTGCCAGCGGATTAAGCGCTAGCGGGGGGAACTCTGGGGCCAACGTCCTGACTTTC; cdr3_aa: CASGLSASGGNSGANVLTF
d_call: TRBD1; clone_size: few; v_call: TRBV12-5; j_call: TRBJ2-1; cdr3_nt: TGTGCTAGTGGTTTCCACCCAGGACAGGGTGACTATGAGCAGTTCTTC; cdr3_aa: CASGFHPGQGDYEQFF
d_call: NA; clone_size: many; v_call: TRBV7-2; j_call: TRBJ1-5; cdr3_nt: TGTGCCAGCAGCCAAAGGGTGGGGAGCAATCAGCCCCAGCATTTT; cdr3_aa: CASSQRVGSNQPQHF
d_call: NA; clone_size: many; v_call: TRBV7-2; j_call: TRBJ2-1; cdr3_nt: TGTGCCAGCAGCTTAGATGGGTTCGGGGCCAATGAGCAGTTCTTC; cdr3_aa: CASSLDGFGANEQFF
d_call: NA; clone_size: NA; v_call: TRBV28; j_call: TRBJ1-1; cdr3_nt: TGTGCCAGCAGTTTAATCCGGACAGCTGAAGCTTTCTTT; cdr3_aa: CASSLIRTAEAFF
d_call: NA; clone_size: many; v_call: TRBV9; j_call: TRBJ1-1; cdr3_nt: TGTGCCAGCAGCCCCCAGGTCAGGGGCAACACTGAAGCTTTCTTT; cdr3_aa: CASSPQVRGNTEAFF
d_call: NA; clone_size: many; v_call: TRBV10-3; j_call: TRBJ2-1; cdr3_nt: TGTGCCATCAGTGGGGGGGCCTCCTACAATGAGCAGTTCTTC; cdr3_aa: CAISGGASYNEQFF
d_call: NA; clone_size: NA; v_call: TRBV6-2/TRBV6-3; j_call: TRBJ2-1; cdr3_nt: TGTGCCAGCAGTTACATGGGAGAGGAGCAGTTCTTC; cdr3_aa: CASSYMGEEQFF
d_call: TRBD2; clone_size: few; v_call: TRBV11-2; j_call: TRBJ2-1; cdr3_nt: TGTGCCAGCAGCTTAAGTTCGGGGGGCTGGCTAGCGGGAGGGGGGAATGAGCAGTTCTTC; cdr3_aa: CASSLSSGGWLAGGGNEQFF
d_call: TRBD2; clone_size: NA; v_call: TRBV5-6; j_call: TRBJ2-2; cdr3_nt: TGTGCCAGCAGCCGTACTAGCGGGAGCGCTACCGGGGAGCTGTTTTTT; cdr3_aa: CASSRTSGSATGELFF
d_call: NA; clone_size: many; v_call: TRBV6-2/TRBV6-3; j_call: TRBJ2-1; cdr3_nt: TGTGCCAGCAGCCCCAGCCGAGACTGGCTTAATGAGCAGTTCTTC; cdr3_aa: CASSPSRDWLNEQFF
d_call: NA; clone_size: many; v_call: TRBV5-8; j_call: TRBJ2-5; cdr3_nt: TGTGCCAGCAGCTTGGGGGTTGGAGGAGTGGGGGAGACCCAGTACTTC; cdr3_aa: CASSLGVGGVGETQYF
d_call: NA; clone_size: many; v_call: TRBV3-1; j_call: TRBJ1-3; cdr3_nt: TGTGCCAGCAGCCAATCGGTCGGTACAGGGAGCTCTGGAAACACCATATATTTT; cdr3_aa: CASSQSVGTGSSGNTIYF
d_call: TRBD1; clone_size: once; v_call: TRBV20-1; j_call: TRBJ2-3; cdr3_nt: TGCAGTGCTACTGGGACAGGGGGCACAGATACGCAGTATTTT; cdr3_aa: CSATGTGGTDTQYF
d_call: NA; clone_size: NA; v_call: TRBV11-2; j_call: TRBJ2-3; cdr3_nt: TGTGCCAGCAGCTTAGGAGGAGTGTCAGATACGCAGTATTTT; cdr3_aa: CASSLGGVSDTQYF